The 3 T cell receptor beta chains reported below all come from one sample, sequenced in a study of blood T cell repertoires in COVID-19. Generated by immunoSEQ multiplex PCR, the TCRdb table keeps only in-frame clones and is missing some. The sample lists about 100,000 clones; about nine tenths were seen once. Sequencing input: peripheral blood. All receptors come from a man younger than 35 with COVID-19, enrolled during active disease.

On this clone itself: One end of the junction does not line up with germline, which may come from a read error. The V and J genes are TRBV10-3 and TRBJ1-4; D unclear. This CDR3 has 16 amino acids. Per the germline V gene, CDR1 is ENHRY and CDR2 is SYGVKD. The CDR3 spells CAISESRPRESEKLLF. In DNA, the CDR3 is TGTGCCATCAGTGAGTCCCGGCCTCGGGAGTCTGAAAAACTGCTTTTT.

The V and J genes are TRBV5-1 and TRBJ1-5; tentatively, D is TRBD1 (5 bases). The germline V and J ends were trimmed by 4 bases and 5 bases, with 13 bases remaining between them. The CDR3 covers 14 residues. Germline V gene sequence: CDR1 SGHRS, CDR2 YFSETQ. Here the CDR3 reads CASSPKDNYQPQHF. CDR3 coding DNA: TGCGCCAGCAGCCCCAAGGACAACTATCAGCCCCAGCATTTT. Filled out from reference TRBV5-1 and TRBJ1-5, the complete variable domain reads KAGVTQTPRYLIKTRGQQVTLSCSPISGHRSVSWYQQTPGQGLQFLFEYFSETQRNKGNFPGRFSGRQFSNSRSEMNVSTLELGDSALYLCASSPKDNYQPQHFGDGTRLSIL.

This clone is a singleton in its sample. J is TRBJ1-1 and V is TRBV19; possible D gene TRBD1, 5 bases. The germline CDR1 and CDR2 sequences are LNHDA and SQIVND (reference sequence). This CDR3 spans 14 amino acids. V was clipped by 10 bases and J by 4 bases, with 19 bases between them. The CDR3 DNA sequence: TGTGCCACCCGGCCCCCGGGGGACTCCACTGAAGCTTTCTTT. Amino acid sequence: CATRPPGDSTEAFF.